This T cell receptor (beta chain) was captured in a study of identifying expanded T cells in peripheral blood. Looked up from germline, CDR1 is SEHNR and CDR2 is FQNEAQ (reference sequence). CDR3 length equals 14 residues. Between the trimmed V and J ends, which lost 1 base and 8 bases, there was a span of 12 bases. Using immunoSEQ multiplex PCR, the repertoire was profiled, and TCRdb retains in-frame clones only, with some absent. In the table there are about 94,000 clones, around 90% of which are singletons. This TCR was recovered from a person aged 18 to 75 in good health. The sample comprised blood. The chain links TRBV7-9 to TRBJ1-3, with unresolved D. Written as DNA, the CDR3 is TGTGCCAGCAGCTTAGAAGGGAGATGGTACACCATATATTTT. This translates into CASSLEGRWYTIYF.